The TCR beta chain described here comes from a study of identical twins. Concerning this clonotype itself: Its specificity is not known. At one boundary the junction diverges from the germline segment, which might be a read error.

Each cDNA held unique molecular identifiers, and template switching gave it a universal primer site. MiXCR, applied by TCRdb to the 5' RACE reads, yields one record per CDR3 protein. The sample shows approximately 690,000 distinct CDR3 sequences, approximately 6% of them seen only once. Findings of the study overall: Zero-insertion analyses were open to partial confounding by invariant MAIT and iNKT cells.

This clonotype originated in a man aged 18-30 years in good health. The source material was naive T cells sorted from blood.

CDR3 protein: CSARARDGYELYF. The CDR3 DNA is TGCAGTGCTAGAGCAAGGGACGGCTACGAGCTGTACTTC. The rearrangement links TRBV20-1 to TRBJ2-7; D possibly matches TRBD1 or TRBD2 (5 bases each). The CDR3 is made up of 13 amino acids. The germline gives CDR1 DFQATT, CDR2 SNEGSKA (reference sequence).